The 5 T cell receptor beta chains listed next were all sequenced from one sample in a study of glioma-infiltrating T cells after dendritic cell vaccination. Sequencing used immunoSEQ multiplex PCR; TCRdb keeps in-frame clones, though not all of them. The repertoire has 85,000 to 100,000 clones, 75% to 85% of them found once; the top ten carry 2.1%. The time point denotes: after dendritic cell vaccination, including at tumor progression/relapse. The sample consisted of blood, taken after dendritic cell vaccination. Source of these receptors: a human donor with glioblastoma.

The chain combines TRBV10-3 with TRBJ1-1; 7 positions match TRBD1. Germline loops: CDR1 ENHRY, CDR2 SYGVKD. The V segment lost 0 bases and the J segment 3 bases; nucleotides outside the gene matches: 7. The CDR3 runs to 16 residues. The CDR3 region has the DNA TGTGCCATCAGTGAGTCGGAGGGGGCGTATGACACTGAAGCTTTCTTT. Its protein is CAISESEGAYDTEAFF.

V and J are TRBV18 and TRBJ1-6, with a weak D call TRBD1 (6 bases). V dropped 6 bases and J dropped 5 bases, with 11 bases sitting between them. Germline lookup yields CDR1 KGHSH and CDR2 LQKENI. This CDR3 is built from 14 residues. The CDR3 protein is CASSLDRDNSPLHF. CDR3 nucleotides: TGTGCCAGCTCGCTGGACAGAGATAATTCACCCCTCCACTTT.

The J gene is TRBJ1-5, the V gene TRBV28, with 9 bases aligning to TRBD1. CDR1 MDHEN and CDR2 SYDVKM come from the germline V gene. The CDR3 is made up of 14 amino acids. V lost 8 bases and J lost 5; bases outside the gene matches: 7. The CDR3 loop reads CASRAGTGHQPQHF. Here the CDR3 DNA reads TGTGCCAGCCGTGCCGGGACAGGGCATCAGCCCCAGCATTTT.

This chain links TRBV5-1 with TRBJ2-7; possibly TRBD1 for D (6 bases). There are 14 residues in the CDR3. The germline V and J ends were trimmed by 3 bases and 2 bases, with 12 bases remaining between them. CDR1 is SGHRS and CDR2 is YFSETQ in the germline V gene. In DNA, the CDR3 is TGCGCCAGCAGCTCCAGGGGTCTTCCCTACGAGCAGTACGTC. Translated, it gives CASSSRGLPYEQYV.

This chain joins TRBV6-1 and TRBJ2-1, with 9 nucleotides matching TRBD1. The V and J ends lost 3 bases and 8 bases, in that order; junction bases with no gene match: 8. There are 15 residues in the CDR3. Germline assignment: CDR1 MNHNS and CDR2 SASEGT. The CDR3 nucleotides are TGTGCCAGCAGTGATGGTGGGACAGGGATTTATGAGCAGTTCTTC. Translating it yields CASSDGGTGIYEQFF.